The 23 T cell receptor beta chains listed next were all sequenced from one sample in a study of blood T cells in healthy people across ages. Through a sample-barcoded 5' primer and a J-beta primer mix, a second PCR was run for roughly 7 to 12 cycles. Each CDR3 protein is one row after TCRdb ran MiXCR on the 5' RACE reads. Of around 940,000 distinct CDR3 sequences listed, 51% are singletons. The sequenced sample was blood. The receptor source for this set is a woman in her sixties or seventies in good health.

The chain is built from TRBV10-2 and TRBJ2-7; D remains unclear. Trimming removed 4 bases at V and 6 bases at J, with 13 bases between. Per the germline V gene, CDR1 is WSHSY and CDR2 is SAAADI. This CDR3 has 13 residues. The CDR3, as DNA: TGCGCCAGCAGTGGGGTTGGAGCGAGCGAGCAGTACTTC. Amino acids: CASSGVGASEQYF.

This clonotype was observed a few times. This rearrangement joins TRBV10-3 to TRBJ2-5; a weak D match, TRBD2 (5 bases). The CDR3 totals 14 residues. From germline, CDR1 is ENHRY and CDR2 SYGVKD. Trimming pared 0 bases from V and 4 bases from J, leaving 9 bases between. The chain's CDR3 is CAISESGRGETQYF. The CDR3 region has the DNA TGTGCCATCAGTGAGTCGGGCCGGGGAGAGACCCAGTACTTC.

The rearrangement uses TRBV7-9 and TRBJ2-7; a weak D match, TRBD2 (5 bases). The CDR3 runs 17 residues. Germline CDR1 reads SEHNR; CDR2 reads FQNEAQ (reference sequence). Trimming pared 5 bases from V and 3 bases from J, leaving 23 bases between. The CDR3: CASSNSPERRLNYEQYF. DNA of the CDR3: TGTGCCAGCAGCAATTCACCTGAGCGGAGACTGAACTACGAGCAGTACTTC. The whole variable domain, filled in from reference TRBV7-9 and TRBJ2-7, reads DTGVSQNPRHKITKRGQNVTFRCDPISEHNRLYWYRQTLGQGPEFLTYFQNEAQLEKSRLLSDRFSAERPKGSFSTLEIQRTEQGDSAMYLCASSNSPERRLNYEQYFGPGTRLTVT.

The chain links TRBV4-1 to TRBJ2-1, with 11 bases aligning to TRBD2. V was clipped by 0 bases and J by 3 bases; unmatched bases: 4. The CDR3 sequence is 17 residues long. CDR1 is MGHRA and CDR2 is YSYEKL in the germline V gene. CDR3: CASSQDLTSGGYNEQFF. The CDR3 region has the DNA TGCGCCAGCAGCCAAGATCTCACTAGCGGGGGCTACAATGAGCAGTTCTTC.

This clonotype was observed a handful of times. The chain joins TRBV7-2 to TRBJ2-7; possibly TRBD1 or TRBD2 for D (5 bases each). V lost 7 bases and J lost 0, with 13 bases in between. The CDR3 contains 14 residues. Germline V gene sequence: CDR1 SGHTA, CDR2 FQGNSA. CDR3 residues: CASTRGGFSYEQYF. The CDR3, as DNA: TGTGCCAGCACCCGGGGCGGATTCTCCTACGAGCAGTACTTC.

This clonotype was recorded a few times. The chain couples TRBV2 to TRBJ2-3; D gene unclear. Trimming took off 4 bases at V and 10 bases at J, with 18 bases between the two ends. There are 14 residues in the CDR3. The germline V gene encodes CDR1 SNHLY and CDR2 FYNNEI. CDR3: CASSGGAPSVAQYF. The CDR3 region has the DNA TGTGCCAGCAGTGGTGGCGCCCCCTCGGTAGCGCAGTATTTT.

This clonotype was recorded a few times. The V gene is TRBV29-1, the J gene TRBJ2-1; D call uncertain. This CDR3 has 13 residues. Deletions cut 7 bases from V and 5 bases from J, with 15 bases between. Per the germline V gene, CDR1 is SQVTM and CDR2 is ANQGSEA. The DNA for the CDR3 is TGCAGCGCCGCTCCCCCGGTCCACAATGAGCAGTTCTTC. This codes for CSAAPPVHNEQFF.

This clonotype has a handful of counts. This chain's CDR3 is CASSLYGTGFHEQYF. CDR3 sequence (DNA): TGTGCCAGCAGTTTATACGGGACAGGGTTTCACGAGCAGTACTTC. The genes are TRBV27 and TRBJ2-7; TRBD1 aligns across 9 bases. This CDR3 region has 15 residues. Germline V gene data show CDR1 as MNHEY and CDR2 as SMNVEV (reference sequence). The ends lost 1 base at V and 5 bases at J; junction bases unmatched: 6.

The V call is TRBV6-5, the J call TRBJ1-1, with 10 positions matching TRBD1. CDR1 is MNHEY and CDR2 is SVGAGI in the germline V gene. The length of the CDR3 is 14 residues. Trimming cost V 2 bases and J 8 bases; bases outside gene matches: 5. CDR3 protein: CASSYLAGQGEAFF. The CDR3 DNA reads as TGTGCCAGCAGTTACCTAGCGGGACAGGGGGAAGCTTTCTTT.

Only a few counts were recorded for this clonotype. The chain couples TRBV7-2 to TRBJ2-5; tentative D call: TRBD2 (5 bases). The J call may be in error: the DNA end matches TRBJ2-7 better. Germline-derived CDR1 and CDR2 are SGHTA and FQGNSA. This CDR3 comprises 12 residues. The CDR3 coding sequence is TGTGCCAGCAGCCAACTAGGGCACGAGCAGTACTTC. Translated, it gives CASSQLGHEQYF.

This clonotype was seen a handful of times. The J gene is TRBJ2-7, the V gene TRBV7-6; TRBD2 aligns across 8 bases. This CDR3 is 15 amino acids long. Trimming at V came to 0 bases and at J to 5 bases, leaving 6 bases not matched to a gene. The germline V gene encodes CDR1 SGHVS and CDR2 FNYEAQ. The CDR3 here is CASSLAPRAGDEQYF. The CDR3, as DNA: TGTGCCAGCAGCTTAGCGCCCAGAGCGGGAGACGAGCAGTACTTC.

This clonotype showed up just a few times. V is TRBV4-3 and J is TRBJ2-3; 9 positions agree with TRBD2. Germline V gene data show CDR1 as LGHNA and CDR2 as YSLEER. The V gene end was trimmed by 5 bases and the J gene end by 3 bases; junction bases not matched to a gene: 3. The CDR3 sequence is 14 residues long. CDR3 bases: TGCGCCAGCAGCGGACTAGCGAGGACAGATACGCAGTATTTT. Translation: CASSGLARTDTQYF.

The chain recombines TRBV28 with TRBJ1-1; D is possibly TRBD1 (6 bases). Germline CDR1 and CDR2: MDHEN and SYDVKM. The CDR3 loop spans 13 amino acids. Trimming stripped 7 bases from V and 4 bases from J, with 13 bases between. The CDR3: CASTAGALTEAFF. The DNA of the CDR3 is TGTGCCAGCACGGCGGGGGCCCTCACTGAAGCTTTCTTT.

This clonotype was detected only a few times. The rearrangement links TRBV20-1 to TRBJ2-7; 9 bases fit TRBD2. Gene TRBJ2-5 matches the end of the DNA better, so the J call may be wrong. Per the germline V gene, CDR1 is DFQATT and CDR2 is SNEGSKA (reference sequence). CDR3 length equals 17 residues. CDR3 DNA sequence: TGCAGTGCTAGAGACGGACTAGCGCGCATGGTTGAAGAGACCCAGTACTTC. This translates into CSARDGLARMVEETQYF.

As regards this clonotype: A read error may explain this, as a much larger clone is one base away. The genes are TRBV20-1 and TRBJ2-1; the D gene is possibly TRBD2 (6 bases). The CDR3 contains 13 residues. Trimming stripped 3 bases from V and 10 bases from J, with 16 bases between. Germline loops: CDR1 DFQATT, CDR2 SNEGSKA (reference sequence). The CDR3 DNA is TGCAGTGCTAGGGGCCGGGGGAGCTACGAGCAGTTCTTC. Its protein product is CSARGRGSYEQFF.

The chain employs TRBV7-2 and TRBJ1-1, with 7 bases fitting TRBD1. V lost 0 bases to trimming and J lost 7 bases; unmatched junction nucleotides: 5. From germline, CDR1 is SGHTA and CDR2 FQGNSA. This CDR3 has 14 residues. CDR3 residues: CASSLAGGKGEAFF. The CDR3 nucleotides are TGTGCCAGCAGCTTAGCAGGGGGCAAGGGTGAAGCTTTCTTT.

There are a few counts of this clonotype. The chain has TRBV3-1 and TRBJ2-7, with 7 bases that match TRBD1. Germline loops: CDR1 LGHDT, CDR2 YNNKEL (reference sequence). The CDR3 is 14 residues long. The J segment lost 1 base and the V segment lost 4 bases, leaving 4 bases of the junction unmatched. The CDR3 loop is CASSRLDRSYEQYF. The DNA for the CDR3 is TGTGCCAGCAGCCGCCTGGACAGGTCCTACGAGCAGTACTTC.

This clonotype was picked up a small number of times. The CDR3 DNA follows: TGTGCCAGCAGCTCCCAGGGCAATCAGCCCCAGCATTTT. Translated, it gives CASSSQGNQPQHF. V and J are TRBV7-6 and TRBJ1-5; D call uncertain. Trimming took 4 bases from V and 2 from J, leaving 6 bases between them. The CDR3 has 13 residues. CDR1 is SGHVS and CDR2 is FNYEAQ in the germline V gene.

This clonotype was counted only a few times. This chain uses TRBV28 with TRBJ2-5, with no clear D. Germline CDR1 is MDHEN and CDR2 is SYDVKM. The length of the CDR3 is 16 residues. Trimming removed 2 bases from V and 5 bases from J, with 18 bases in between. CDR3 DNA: TGTGCCAGCAGTTTAATCCTGCGGCCCGTAGGGGAGACCCAGTACTTC. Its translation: CASSLILRPVGETQYF.

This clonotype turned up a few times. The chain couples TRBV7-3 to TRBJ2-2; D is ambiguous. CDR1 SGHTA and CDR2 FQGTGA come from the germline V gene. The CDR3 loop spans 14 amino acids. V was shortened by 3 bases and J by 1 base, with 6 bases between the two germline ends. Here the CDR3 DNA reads TGTGCCAGCAGCTTCGGGTGGAACACCGGGGAGCTGTTTTTT. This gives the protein CASSFGWNTGELFF.

CDR3 sequence (DNA): TGTGCCAGCAGCCTTAGAAGTGACAGCCTTTATGGCTACACCTTC. The encoded protein is CASSLRSDSLYGYTF. The chain recombines TRBV7-8 with TRBJ1-2, with D possibly TRBD1 on 5 matching bases. CDR1 and CDR2 from the germline V gene are SGHVS and FQNEAQ. This CDR3 has 15 amino acids. V lost 5 bases, J lost 5 bases, and 18 bases lay in between.

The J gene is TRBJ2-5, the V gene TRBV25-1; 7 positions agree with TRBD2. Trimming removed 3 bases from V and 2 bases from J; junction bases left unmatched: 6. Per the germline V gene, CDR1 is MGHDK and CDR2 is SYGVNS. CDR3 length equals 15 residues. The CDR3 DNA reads TGTGCCAGCAGTGATGGAAGCGGGGTACAAGAGACCCAGTACTTC. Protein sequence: CASSDGSGVQETQYF.

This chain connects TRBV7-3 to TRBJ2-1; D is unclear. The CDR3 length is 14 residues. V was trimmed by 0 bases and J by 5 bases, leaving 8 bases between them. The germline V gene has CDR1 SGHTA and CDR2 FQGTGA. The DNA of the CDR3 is TGTGCCAGCAGCTTAACGGGCCTGAACAATGAGCAGTTCTTC. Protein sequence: CASSLTGLNNEQFF.